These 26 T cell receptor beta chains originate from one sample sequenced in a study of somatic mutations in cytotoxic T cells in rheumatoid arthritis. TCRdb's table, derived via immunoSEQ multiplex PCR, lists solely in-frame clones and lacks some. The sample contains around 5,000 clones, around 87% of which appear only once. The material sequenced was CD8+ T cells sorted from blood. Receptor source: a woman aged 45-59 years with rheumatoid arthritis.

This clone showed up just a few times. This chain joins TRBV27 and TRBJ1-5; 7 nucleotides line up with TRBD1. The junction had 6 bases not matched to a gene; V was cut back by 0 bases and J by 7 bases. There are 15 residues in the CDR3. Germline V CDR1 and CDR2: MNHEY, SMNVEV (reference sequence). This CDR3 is CASSLSTTGRQPQHF. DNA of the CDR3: TGTGCCAGCAGTTTATCGACGACAGGGAGGCAGCCCCAGCATTTT.

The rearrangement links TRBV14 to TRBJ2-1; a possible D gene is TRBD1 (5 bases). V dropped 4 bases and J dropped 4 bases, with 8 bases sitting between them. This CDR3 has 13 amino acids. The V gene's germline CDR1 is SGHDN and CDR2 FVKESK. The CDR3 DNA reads TGTGCCAGCAGCCGACAGTCTTACAATGAGCAGTTCTTC. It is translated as CASSRQSYNEQFF.

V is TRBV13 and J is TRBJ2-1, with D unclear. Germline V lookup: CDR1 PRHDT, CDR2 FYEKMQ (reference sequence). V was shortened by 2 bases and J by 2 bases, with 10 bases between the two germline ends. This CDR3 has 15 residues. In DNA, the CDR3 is TGTGCCAGCAGCTTATTCACCGACACCTACAATGAGCAGTTCTTC. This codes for CASSLFTDTYNEQFF.

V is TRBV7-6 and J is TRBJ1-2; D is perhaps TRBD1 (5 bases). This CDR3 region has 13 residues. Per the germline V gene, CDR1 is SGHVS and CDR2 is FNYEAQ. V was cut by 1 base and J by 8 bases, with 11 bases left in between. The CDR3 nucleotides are TGTGCCAGCAGCTTAGGGAGGGGTAAGGGCTACACCTTC. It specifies CASSLGRGKGYTF.

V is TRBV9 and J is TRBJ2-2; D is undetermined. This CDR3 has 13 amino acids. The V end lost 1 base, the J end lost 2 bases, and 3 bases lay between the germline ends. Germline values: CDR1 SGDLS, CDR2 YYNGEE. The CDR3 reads CASSVPNTGELFF. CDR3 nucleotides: TGTGCCAGCAGCGTACCTAACACCGGGGAGCTGTTTTTT.

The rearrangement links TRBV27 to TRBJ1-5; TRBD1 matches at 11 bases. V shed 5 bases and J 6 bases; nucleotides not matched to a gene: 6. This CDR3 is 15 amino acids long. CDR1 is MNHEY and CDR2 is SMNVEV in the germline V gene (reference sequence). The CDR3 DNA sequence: TGTGCCAGCAGTGAAAGGACAGGGGGCGTTCAGCCCCAGCATTTT. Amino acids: CASSERTGGVQPQHF.

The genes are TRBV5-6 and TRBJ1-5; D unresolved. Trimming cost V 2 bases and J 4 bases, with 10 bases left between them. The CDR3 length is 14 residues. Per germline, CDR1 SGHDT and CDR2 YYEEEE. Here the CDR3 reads CASSFNGENQPQHF. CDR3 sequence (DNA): TGTGCCAGCAGCTTTAACGGGGAGAATCAGCCCCAGCATTTT. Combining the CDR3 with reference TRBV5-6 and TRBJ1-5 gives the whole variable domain DAGVTQSPTHLIKTRGQQVTLRCSPKSGHDTVSWYQQALGQGPQFIFQYYEEEERQRGNFPDRFSGHQFPNYSSELNVNALLLGDSALYLCASSFNGENQPQHFGDGTRLSIL.

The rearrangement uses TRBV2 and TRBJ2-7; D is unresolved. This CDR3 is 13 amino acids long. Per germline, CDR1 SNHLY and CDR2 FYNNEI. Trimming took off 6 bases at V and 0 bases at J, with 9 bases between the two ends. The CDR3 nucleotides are TGTGCCAGCAGGGGCACCCCCTCCTACGAGCAGTACTTC. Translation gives CASRGTPSYEQYF. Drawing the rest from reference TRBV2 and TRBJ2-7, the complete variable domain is EPEVTQTPSHQVTQMGQEVILRCVPISNHLYFYWYRQILGQKVEFLVSFYNNEISEKSEIFDDQFSVERPDGSNFTLKIRSTKLEDSAMYFCASRGTPSYEQYFGPGTRLTVT.

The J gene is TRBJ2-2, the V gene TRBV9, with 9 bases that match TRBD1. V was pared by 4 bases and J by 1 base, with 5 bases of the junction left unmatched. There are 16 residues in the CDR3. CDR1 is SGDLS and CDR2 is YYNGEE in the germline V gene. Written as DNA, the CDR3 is TGTGCCAGCAGCCTCGGACAGGGGAAGAACACCGGGGAGCTGTTTTTT. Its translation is CASSLGQGKNTGELFF. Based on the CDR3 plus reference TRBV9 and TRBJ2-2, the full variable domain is DSGVTQTPKHLITATGQRVTLRCSPRSGDLSVYWYQQSLDQGLQFLIQYYNGEERAKGNILERFSAQQFPDLHSELNLSSLELGDSALYFCASSLGQGKNTGELFFGEGSRLTVL.

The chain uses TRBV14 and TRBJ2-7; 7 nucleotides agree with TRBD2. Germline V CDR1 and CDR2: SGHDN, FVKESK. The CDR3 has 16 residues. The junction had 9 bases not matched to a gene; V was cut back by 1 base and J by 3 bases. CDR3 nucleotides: TGTGCCAGCAGCCAAGGAGCCCTAGCGGCCGACTACGAGCAGTACTTC. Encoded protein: CASSQGALAADYEQYF.

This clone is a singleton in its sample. The CDR3 nucleotides are TGTGCCAGCAGTGACTCCGGACTGGTAAACTATGGCTACACCTTC. Encoded protein: CASSDSGLVNYGYTF. The genes are TRBV6-4 and TRBJ1-2; D ambiguous. This CDR3 is built from 15 residues. The germline V and J ends were trimmed by 0 bases and 2 bases, with 10 bases remaining between them. Germline V gene lookup returns CDR1 MRHNA and CDR2 SNTAGT.

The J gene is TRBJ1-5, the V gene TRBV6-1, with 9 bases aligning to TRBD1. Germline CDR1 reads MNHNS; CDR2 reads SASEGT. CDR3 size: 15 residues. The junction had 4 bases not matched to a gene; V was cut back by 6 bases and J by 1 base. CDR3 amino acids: CASSYRGRSNQPQHF. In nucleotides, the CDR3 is TGTGCCAGCAGCTACAGGGGGCGCAGCAATCAGCCCCAGCATTTT.

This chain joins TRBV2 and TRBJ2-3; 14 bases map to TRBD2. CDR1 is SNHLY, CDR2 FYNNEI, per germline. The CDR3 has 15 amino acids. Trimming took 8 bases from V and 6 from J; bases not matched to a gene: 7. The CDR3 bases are TGTGCCAGCGGGGGGAGACTAGCGGGGGGGGATACGCAGTATTTT. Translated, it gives CASGGRLAGGDTQYF.

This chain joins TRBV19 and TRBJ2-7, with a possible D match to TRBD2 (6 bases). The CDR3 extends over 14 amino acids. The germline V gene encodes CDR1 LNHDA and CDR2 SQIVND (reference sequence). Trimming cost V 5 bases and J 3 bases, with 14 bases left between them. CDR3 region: CASSPRGRIYEQYF. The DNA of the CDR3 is TGTGCCAGTAGTCCCCGGGGGAGGATCTACGAGCAGTACTTC.

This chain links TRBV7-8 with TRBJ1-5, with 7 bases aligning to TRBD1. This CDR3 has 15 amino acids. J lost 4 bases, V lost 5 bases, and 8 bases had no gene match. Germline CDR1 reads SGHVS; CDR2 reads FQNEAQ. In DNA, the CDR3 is TGTGCCAGCAGCGGATACGGGACAGAGAATCAGCCCCAGCATTTT. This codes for CASSGYGTENQPQHF.

The CDR3 is CASSPPQGVTPEAFF. CDR3 DNA sequence: TGTGCCAGCTCACCCCCACAGGGGGTGACGCCTGAAGCTTTCTTT. The chain recombines TRBV18 with TRBJ1-1, with TRBD1 identical over 8 bases. Unmatched junction bases numbered 9, after V lost 3 bases and J lost 6 bases. The CDR3 length is 15 residues. Per the germline V gene, CDR1 is KGHSH and CDR2 is LQKENI.

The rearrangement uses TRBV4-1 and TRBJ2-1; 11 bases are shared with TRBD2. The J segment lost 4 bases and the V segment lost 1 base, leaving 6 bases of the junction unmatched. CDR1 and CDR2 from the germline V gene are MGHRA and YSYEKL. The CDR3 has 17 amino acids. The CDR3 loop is CASSQGSSGGIYNEQFF. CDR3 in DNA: TGCGCCAGCAGCCAAGGGTCTAGCGGGGGGATATACAATGAGCAGTTCTTC.

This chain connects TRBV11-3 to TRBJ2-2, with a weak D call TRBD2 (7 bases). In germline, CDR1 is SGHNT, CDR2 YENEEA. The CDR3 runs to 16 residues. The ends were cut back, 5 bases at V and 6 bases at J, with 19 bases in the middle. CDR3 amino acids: CASSHPVGGGPGELFF. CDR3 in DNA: TGTGCCAGCAGCCACCCGGTGGGAGGGGGTCCCGGGGAGCTGTTTTTT.

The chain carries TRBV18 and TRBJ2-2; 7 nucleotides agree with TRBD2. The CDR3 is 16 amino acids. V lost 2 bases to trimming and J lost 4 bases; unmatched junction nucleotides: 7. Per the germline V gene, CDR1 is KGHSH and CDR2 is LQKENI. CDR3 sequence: CASSPSGAGLTGELFF. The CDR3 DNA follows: TGTGCCAGCTCACCATCAGGAGCGGGGCTCACCGGGGAGCTGTTTTTT. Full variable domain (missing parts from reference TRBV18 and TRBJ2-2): NAGVMQNPRHLVRRRGQEARLRCSPMKGHSHVYWYRQLPEEGLKFMVYLQKENIIDESGMPKERFSAEFPKEGPSILRIQQVVRGDSAAYFCASSPSGAGLTGELFFGEGSRLTVL.

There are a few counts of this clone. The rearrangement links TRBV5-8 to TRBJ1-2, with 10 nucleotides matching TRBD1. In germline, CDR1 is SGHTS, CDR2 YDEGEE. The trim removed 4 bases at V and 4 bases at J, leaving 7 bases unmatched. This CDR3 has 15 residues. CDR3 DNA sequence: TGTGCCAGCAGCCTGGGACAGGGGACTATCTATGGCTACACCTTC. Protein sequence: CASSLGQGTIYGYTF.

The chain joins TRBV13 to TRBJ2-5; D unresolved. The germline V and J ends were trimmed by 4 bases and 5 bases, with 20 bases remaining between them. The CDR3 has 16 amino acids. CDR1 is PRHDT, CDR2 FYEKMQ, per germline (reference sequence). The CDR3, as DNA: TGTGCCAGCAGCTATATGGCAGTGGGCGAGTGGGAGACCCAGTACTTC. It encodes CASSYMAVGEWETQYF.

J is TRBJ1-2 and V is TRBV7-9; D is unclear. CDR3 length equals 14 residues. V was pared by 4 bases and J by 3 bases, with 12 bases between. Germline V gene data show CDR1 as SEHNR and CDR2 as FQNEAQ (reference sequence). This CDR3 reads CASSSDEVHYGYTF. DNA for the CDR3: TGTGCCAGCAGCTCCGATGAGGTGCACTATGGCTACACCTTC. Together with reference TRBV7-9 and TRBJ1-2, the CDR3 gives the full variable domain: DTGVSQNPRHKITKRGQNVTFRCDPISEHNRLYWYRQTLGQGPEFLTYFQNEAQLEKSRLLSDRFSAERPKGSFSTLEIQRTEQGDSAMYLCASSSDEVHYGYTFGSGTRLTVV.

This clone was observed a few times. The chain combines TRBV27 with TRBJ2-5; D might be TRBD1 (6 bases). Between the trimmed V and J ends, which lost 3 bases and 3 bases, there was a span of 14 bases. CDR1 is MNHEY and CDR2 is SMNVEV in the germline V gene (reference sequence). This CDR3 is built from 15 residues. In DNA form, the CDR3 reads TGTGCCAGCAGTTTGTGGACAGAGAGTAAAGAGACCCAGTACTTC. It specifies CASSLWTESKETQYF.

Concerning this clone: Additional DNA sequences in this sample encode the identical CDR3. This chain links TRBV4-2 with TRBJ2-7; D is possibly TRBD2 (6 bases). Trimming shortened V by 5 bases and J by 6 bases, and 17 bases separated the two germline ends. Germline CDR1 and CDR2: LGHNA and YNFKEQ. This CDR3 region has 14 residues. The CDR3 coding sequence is TGTGCCAGCAGCTTGGGGCCTGCCGGGGGCGAGCAGTACTTC. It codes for CASSLGPAGGEQYF.

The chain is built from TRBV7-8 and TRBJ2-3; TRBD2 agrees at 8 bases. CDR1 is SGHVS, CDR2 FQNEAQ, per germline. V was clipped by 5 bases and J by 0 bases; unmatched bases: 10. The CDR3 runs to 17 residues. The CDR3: CASSRSELAESTDTQYF. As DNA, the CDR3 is TGTGCCAGCAGCCGGAGTGAACTAGCGGAAAGCACAGATACGCAGTATTTT.

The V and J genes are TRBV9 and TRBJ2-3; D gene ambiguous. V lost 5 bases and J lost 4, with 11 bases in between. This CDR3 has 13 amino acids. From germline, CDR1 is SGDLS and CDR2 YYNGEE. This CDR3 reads CASRTLSSDTQYF. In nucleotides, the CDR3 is TGTGCCAGCAGGACTCTTAGTTCAGATACGCAGTATTTT.